The 24 T cell receptor beta chains presented below share a single source sample, sequenced in a study of blood T cell repertoires in COVID-19. Libraries were prepared by immunoSEQ multiplex PCR; TCRdb keeps only in-frame clonotypes and omits some of them. In the table there are 390,000 or so clones, roughly nine tenths of which are singletons. Sequencing input: PBMCs or T cells enriched from blood (not recorded which). These receptor sequences come from a man younger than 35 who had recovered from COVID-19.

This clone was seen at least ten times. This chain uses TRBV10-2 with TRBJ2-2, with D unclear. The germline gives CDR1 WSHSY, CDR2 SAAADI. Trimming removed 1 base from V and 1 base from J, with 7 bases in between. The CDR3 is 15 amino acids. The CDR3 spells CASSEWAGNTGELFF. In DNA form, the CDR3 reads TGCGCCAGCAGTGAGTGGGCAGGGAACACCGGGGAGCTGTTTTTT.

The chain combines TRBV7-9 with TRBJ2-4; TRBD1 aligns across 7 bases. J lost 1 base, V lost 5 bases, and 5 bases had no gene match. CDR1 SEHNR and CDR2 FQNEAQ come from the germline V gene (reference sequence). The CDR3 consists of 15 residues. This CDR3 reads CASSPTGLAKNIQYF. The CDR3 region has the DNA TGTGCCAGCAGCCCGACAGGGCTCGCCAAAAACATTCAGTACTTC.

The genes are TRBV29-1 and TRBJ1-1; a weak D match, TRBD1 (5 bases). CDR3 size: 16 residues. V gave up 2 bases and J gave up 5 bases, with 21 bases separating them. Germline V gene lookup returns CDR1 SQVTM and CDR2 ANQGSEA. CDR3 bases: TGCAGCGTTGAAAATTGGACCGGGAGGGGTGGGACTGAAGCTTTCTTT. It yields the protein CSVENWTGRGGTEAFF. The complete variable domain, with remaining parts taken from reference TRBV29-1 and TRBJ1-1, reads SAVISQKPSRDICQRGTSLTIQCQVDSQVTMMFWYRQQPGQSLTLIATANQGSEATYESGFVIDKFPISRPNLTFSTLTVSNMSPEDSSIYLCSVENWTGRGGTEAFFGQGTRLTVV.

This clone was recorded only once. The chain uses TRBV5-5 and TRBJ1-2; tentatively, D is TRBD1 (6 bases). From germline, CDR1 is SGHKS and CDR2 YYEKEE (reference sequence). V lost 5 bases and J 3 bases, leaving 17 bases between the germline ends. The CDR3 length is 15 residues. The CDR3 region has the DNA TGTGCCAGCAGTATGGGTCCGACAGGTGACTATGGCTACACCTTC. Translating gives CASSMGPTGDYGYTF.

This chain links TRBV7-9 with TRBJ2-7; 7 bases fit TRBD1. Per germline, CDR1 SEHNR and CDR2 FQNEAQ (reference sequence). CDR3 size: 19 residues. The trim removed 5 bases at V and 2 bases at J, leaving 21 bases unmatched. DNA of the CDR3: TGTGCCAGCAGCCGAGGGTCGGGGACAGCCTCACGGTGGGCCTACGAGCAGTACTTC. Encoded protein: CASSRGSGTASRWAYEQYF.

The chain links TRBV6-5 to TRBJ1-6; no firm D call. Germline V gives CDR1 MNHEY, CDR2 SVGAGI. The CDR3 has 13 amino acids. Trimming stripped 9 bases from V and 6 bases from J, with 12 bases between. CDR3 protein: CASGEEINSPLHF. CDR3 in DNA: TGTGCCAGTGGAGAAGAAATTAATTCACCCCTCCACTTT.

As to this clone: Other DNA sequences in this sample translate to the same CDR3. V is TRBV12-3 or TRBV12-4 and J is TRBJ1-2, with D possibly matching TRBD1 (6 bases). Trimming took off 3 bases at V and 4 bases at J, with 9 bases between the two ends. The CDR3 has 13 amino acids. The CDR3 loop reads CASSLNRAYGYTF. The CDR3 bases are TGTGCCAGCAGTTTGAACAGGGCCTATGGCTACACCTTC.

The chain uses TRBV2 and TRBJ1-5, with D perhaps TRBD1 (5 bases). The CDR3 is made up of 16 amino acids. Germline V CDR1 and CDR2: SNHLY, FYNNEI. Trimming pared 10 bases from V and 0 bases from J, leaving 19 bases between. CDR3 sequence (DNA): TGTGCCACCGGGACCGCGGGGTCCAATAGCAATCAGCCCCAGCATTTT. This sequence encodes CATGTAGSNSNQPQHF.

The J gene is TRBJ2-1, the V gene TRBV7-9; D might be TRBD2 (6 bases). Germline values: CDR1 SEHNR, CDR2 FQNEAQ (reference sequence). The CDR3 is made up of 13 amino acids. Trimming removed 5 bases from V and 2 bases from J, with 7 bases in between. CDR3 in amino acids: CASSRLAYNEQFF. DNA for the CDR3: TGTGCCAGCAGCCGACTAGCCTACAATGAGCAGTTCTTC.

CDR3 sequence reads: CASSVSGYSGNTIYF. The CDR3 DNA follows: TGTGCCAGCAGCGTATCCGGTTACTCTGGAAACACCATATATTTT. The chain is built from TRBV9 and TRBJ1-3, with D unclear. CDR3 size: 15 residues. V was trimmed by 1 base and J by 0 bases, leaving 8 bases between them. The germline V gene has CDR1 SGDLS and CDR2 YYNGEE.

The chain joins TRBV2 to TRBJ2-2; D perhaps matches TRBD1 (5 bases). Between the trimmed V and J ends, which lost 6 bases and 5 bases, there was a span of 10 bases. This CDR3 region has 13 residues. CDR1 and CDR2 (germline): SNHLY, FYNNEI. CDR3 amino acids: CASSPQGTGELFF. The CDR3 bases are TGTGCCAGCAGCCCCCAGGGAACCGGGGAGCTGTTTTTT.

The rearrangement joins TRBV6-5 to TRBJ2-7, with 8 bases matching TRBD1. Germline trimming cut 6 bases from V and 1 base from J; bases unmatched to any gene: 8. The germline V gene has CDR1 MNHEY and CDR2 SVGAGI. This CDR3 region has 15 residues. The CDR3 DNA reads as TGTGCCAGCAGACCTTACAGGGGGGAATCCTACGAGCAGTACTTC. Amino acids: CASRPYRGESYEQYF.

The V and J genes are TRBV28 and TRBJ2-3, with no clear D. Germline CDR1 MDHEN, CDR2 SYDVKM. The CDR3 loop spans 14 amino acids. V lost 5 bases and J lost 5, with 14 bases in between. Written as DNA, the CDR3 is TGTGCCAGCAGTCTCCCTTACCCCAGAGATACGCAGTATTTT. It codes for CASSLPYPRDTQYF.

The J gene is TRBJ2-3, the V gene TRBV5-1, with D tentatively TRBD2 (6 bases). The CDR3 has 18 amino acids. Germline CDR1 and CDR2: SGHRS and YFSETQ. The V end was cut by 0 bases, the J end by 1 base, with 18 bases between. The CDR3 nucleotides read TGCGCCAGCAGCTTGGCCACCGGGAGAATCTTCGGCACAGATACGCAGTATTTT. The encoded protein is CASSLATGRIFGTDTQYF.

This clone occurred once. This chain links TRBV4-1 with TRBJ2-1, with 15 positions matching TRBD2. V gave up 0 bases and J gave up 6 bases; unmatched junction bases: 0. This CDR3 spans 16 amino acids. Per the germline V gene, CDR1 is MGHRA and CDR2 is YSYEKL. The CDR3, as DNA: TGCGCCAGCAGCCAAGAGGGACTAGCGGGGGGCAATGAGCAGTTCTTC. Amino acid sequence: CASSQEGLAGGNEQFF.

V usage is TRBV6-1 and J usage is TRBJ2-3; the match to TRBD1 covers 9 bases. The trim removed 4 bases at V and 2 bases at J, leaving 7 bases unmatched. This CDR3 has 16 residues. Looked up from germline, CDR1 is MNHNS and CDR2 is SASEGT. The CDR3 sequence is CASSGTGEGFTDTQYF. CDR3 coding DNA: TGTGCCAGCAGTGGGACAGGGGAAGGTTTCACAGATACGCAGTATTTT.

The J gene is TRBJ1-2, the V gene TRBV7-3; D uncertain. From germline, CDR1 is SGHTA and CDR2 FQGTGA. V lost 5 bases and J 10 bases, leaving 11 bases between the germline ends. This CDR3 has 11 amino acids. This CDR3 reads CASSLLRSYTF. In DNA form, the CDR3 reads TGTGCCAGCAGCCTACTCAGGTCCTACACCTTC.

The chain couples TRBV18 to TRBJ2-3, with TRBD1 matching over 7 bases. Germline CDR1 and CDR2: KGHSH and LQKENI. The trim removed 3 bases at V and 0 bases at J, leaving 6 bases unmatched. The CDR3 spans 16 residues. As DNA, the CDR3 is TGTGCCAGCTCACCCCCCGACAGGGCTAGCACAGATACGCAGTATTTT. As protein: CASSPPDRASTDTQYF.

CDR3 bases: TGTGCCAGCAGCAAAGCCCAGGCGGAGGGGGCGGGAGGCTACACCTTC. This codes for CASSKAQAEGAGGYTF. V is TRBV21-1 and J is TRBJ1-2; TRBD1 reflects the table's D call only, with no check against the DNA. TRBV21-1 is marked as a pseudogene. The CDR3 covers 16 residues.

The CDR3 here is CASTYGAQGSGYTF. DNA of the CDR3: TGTGCCAGTACCTACGGGGCGCAGGGGAGTGGCTACACCTTC. V and J are TRBV19 and TRBJ1-2; the D gene is possibly TRBD1 (6 bases). The CDR3 is made up of 14 amino acids. V gave up 7 bases and J gave up 7 bases, with 19 bases separating them. The germline V gene encodes CDR1 LNHDA and CDR2 SQIVND (reference sequence).

The chain uses TRBV5-6 and TRBJ1-2; TRBD1 is a possible D gene (5 bases). The V gene lost 4 bases and the J gene lost 8 bases, with 21 bases spanning the gap. The CDR3 is 15 residues long. Germline V lookup: CDR1 SGHDT, CDR2 YYEEEE. The CDR3 nucleotides read TGTGCCAGCAGCGGAGACAGTCAACCTCACCCCGGCTACACCTTC. It translates to CASSGDSQPHPGYTF.

The chain links TRBV6-2 or TRBV6-3 to TRBJ2-7; 10 bases fit TRBD2. Losses at the gene ends were 4 bases for V and 3 bases for J; bases not matched to a gene: 12. Germline V CDR1 and CDR2: MNHEY, SVGEGT. The CDR3 has 17 residues. CDR3 bases: TGTGCCAGCAGTTGGCTAGCGGGAGACCCCGGATACTACGAGCAGTACTTC. Encoded protein: CASSWLAGDPGYYEQYF.

The V call is TRBV20-1, the J call TRBJ2-3; D not certain. Germline assignment: CDR1 DFQATT and CDR2 SNEGSKA (reference sequence). This CDR3 comprises 11 residues. V shed 2 bases and J shed 6 bases, with 6 bases lying between them. CDR3 sequence: CSARRSDTQYF. The DNA of the CDR3 is TGCAGTGCTAGACGTTCGGATACGCAGTATTTT.

The chain has TRBV5-4 and TRBJ2-2; D possibly corresponds to TRBD1 (6 bases). The CDR3 is made up of 16 amino acids. Germline assignment: CDR1 SGHNT and CDR2 YYREEE (reference sequence). The V end was cut by 6 bases, the J end by 4 bases, with 19 bases between. CDR3 DNA sequence: TGTGCCAGCACCTCGAAGACAGGCGAACGCACCGGGGAGCTGTTTTTT. This gives the protein CASTSKTGERTGELFF.